These T cell receptor beta chains were read from a single sample in a study of T cells in Graves' hyperthyroidism and ophthalmopathy. TCRdb processed the multiplex PCR reads anew with MiXCR; each CDR3 protein has one entry. The sample has hundreds of thousands of distinct CDR3 sequences; 15% to 20% are singletons. The sample was blood. The receptor set was obtained from a woman in her forties or fifties with Graves' hyperthyroidism that later progressed to Graves' ophthalmopathy. The CDR3 runs from the conserved cysteine through the conserved F or W. A D gene is named only where the DNA matches it firmly. Where a row states a size, it is once, few, many or the class of an expanded clone; other rows omit it.

V gene	D gene	clone size	J gene	CDR3 DNA	CDR3 protein
TRBV4-1	NA	NA	TRBJ1-4	TGCGCCAGCAGCCAAGATTTTAGTGCAACTAATGAAAAACTGTTTTTT	CASSQDFSATNEKLFF
TRBV5-5	NA	NA	TRBJ2-5	TGTGCCAGCAGCTTGGCCGCCGGAGTTAGCGATGAGACCCAGTACTTC	CASSLAAGVSDETQYF
TRBV5-8	TRBD2	NA	TRBJ2-1	TGTGCCAGCAGCTTGGATCTAGCGGGGGGGCCTTACAATGAGCAGTTCTTC	CASSLDLAGGPYNEQFF
TRBV3-1	NA	many	TRBJ1-4	TGTGCCAGCAGCCAACCGGGACGGTCAACTAATGAAAAACTGTTTTTT	CASSQPGRSTNEKLFF
TRBV7-8	NA	few	TRBJ1-2	TGTGCCAGCAGCTCAAGGGTTAAGTTTGCGGGCTACACCTTC	CASSSRVKFAGYTF
TRBV19	NA	NA	TRBJ1-5	TGTGCCAGTAGTCTCGAAGACCCCTATAGCAATCAGCCCCAGCATTTT	CASSLEDPYSNQPQHF
TRBV11-3	NA	many	TRBJ2-5	TGTGCCAGCAGCTCGGGGTCCACGGGGACCCAGTACTTC	CASSSGSTGTQYF
TRBV3-1	NA	NA	TRBJ1-2	TGTGCCGGCAGCCAAGACCCGGTCGTCGGCTACACCTTC	CAGSQDPVVGYTF
TRBV3-1	NA	NA	TRBJ2-3	TGTGCCGGCAGCCAAGCCTGGGGACGACGCACAGATACGCAGTATTTT	CAGSQAWGRRTDTQYF
TRBV12-3/TRBV12-4	TRBD1	many	TRBJ1-5	TGTGCCAGCAGTTTGCGACAACACACCGTAGGACAGGGTCGTTTGGAGCCCCAGCATTTT	CASSLRQHTVGQGRLEPQHF
TRBV9	NA	few	TRBJ1-6	TGTGCCAGCAGCCCTACCCCCAGGGTCCCATTTTCACCCCTCCACTTT	CASSPTPRVPFSPLHF
TRBV9	NA	few	TRBJ1-6	TGTGCCAGCAGCGTAGCTCGCGAGGGTCCCCTCCACTTT	CASSVAREGPLHF
TRBV7-7	NA	few	TRBJ1-4	TGTGCTAGCAGCTTATCTGAGTCGGATGAAAAACTGTTTTTT	CASSLSESDEKLFF
TRBV3-1	TRBD1	NA	TRBJ2-5	TGTGCCAGCAGCCAAGAACAGAGGGGGGACAGGGTGTACTTC	CASSQEQRGDRVYF
TRBV10-1	NA	few	TRBJ2-5	TGCGCCAGCAGCGGGGGGCCGAGGGGGCAAGAGACCCAGTACTTC	CASSGGPRGQETQYF
TRBV20-1	NA	many	TRBJ1-5	TGCAGTGCCCGTTGGGTAGGGGGCAATCAGCCCCAGCATTTT	CSARWVGGNQPQHF
TRBV29-1	NA	NA	TRBJ2-2	TGCAGCGTAGTCCCGGACACTAACACCGGGGAGCTGTTTTTT	CSVVPDTNTGELFF
TRBV19	NA	many	TRBJ1-5	TGTGCCAGTAGTCTACAAGGAGAAGGGGTATTCCAGCCCCAGCATTTT	CASSLQGEGVFQPQHF
TRBV27	NA	many	TRBJ1-1	TGTGCCAGCAGTACAGGACAGCACGGGTACGCCACTGAAGCTTTCTTT	CASSTGQHGYATEAFF
TRBV28	TRBD1	NA	TRBJ1-3	TGTGCCAGCAGCCTTCGTCGGACAGGGACGGGAAACACCATATATTTT	CASSLRRTGTGNTIYF
TRBV29-1	TRBD2	NA	TRBJ2-5	TGCAGCGTCAAGCGGGGGGTCCAAGAGACCCAGTACTTC	CSVKRGVQETQYF
TRBV4-2	NA	NA	TRBJ2-1	TGTGCCAGCAGCCACACCAAGACAGGGACTACCTACAATGAGCAGTTCTTC	CASSHTKTGTTYNEQFF
TRBV11-3	NA	many	TRBJ2-1	TGTGCCAGCAGCTTAGGTAGTGGGGCGGGACTTGAGCAGTTCTTC	CASSLGSGAGLEQFF
TRBV19	NA	NA	TRBJ1-5	TGTGCCAGTAGTAACTTCCAAACTGGGGCTCGGCAGCCCCAGCATTTT	CASSNFQTGARQPQHF
TRBV9	NA	NA	TRBJ2-1	TGTGCCAGCAAGGGGGGGGAGGGCCATGAACAGTTCTTC	CASKGGEGHEQFF
TRBV4-1	NA	few	TRBJ1-5	TGCGCCAGCAGCCAAGGTCCCTGGATGCAGAATAGCAATCAGCCCCAGCATTTT	CASSQGPWMQNSNQPQHF
TRBV20-1	NA	few	TRBJ2-7	TGCAGTGCTAGAGATCCCAGGCGGTCTTCCTACGAGCAGTACTTC	CSARDPRRSSYEQYF
TRBV2	NA	many	TRBJ2-1	TGTGCCAGCAGTGAATCGGTTCTAACCGGGGGATACAATGAGCAGTTCTTC	CASSESVLTGGYNEQFF
TRBV2	TRBD1	many	TRBJ2-5	TGTGCCAGCAGTGAGGCGGGACAGGGGGAAGAGACCCAGTACTTC	CASSEAGQGEETQYF
TRBV29-1	TRBD1	NA	TRBJ2-1	TGCAGCGGAGCTAGACAGGGAACCTACAATGAGCAGTTCTTC	CSGARQGTYNEQFF